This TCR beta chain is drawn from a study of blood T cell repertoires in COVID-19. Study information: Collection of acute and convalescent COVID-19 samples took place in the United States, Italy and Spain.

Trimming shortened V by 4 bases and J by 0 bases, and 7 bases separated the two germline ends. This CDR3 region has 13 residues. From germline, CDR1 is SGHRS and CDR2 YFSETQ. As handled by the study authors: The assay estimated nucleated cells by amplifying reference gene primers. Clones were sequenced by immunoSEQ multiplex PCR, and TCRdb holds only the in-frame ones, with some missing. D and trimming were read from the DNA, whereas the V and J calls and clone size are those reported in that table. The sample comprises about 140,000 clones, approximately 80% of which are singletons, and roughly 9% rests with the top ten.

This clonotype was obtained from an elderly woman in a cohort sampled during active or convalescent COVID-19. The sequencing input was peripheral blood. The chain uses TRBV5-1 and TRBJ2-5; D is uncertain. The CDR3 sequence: CASSIQYQETQYF. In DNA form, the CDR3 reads TGCGCCAGCAGCATTCAGTACCAAGAGACCCAGTACTTC.